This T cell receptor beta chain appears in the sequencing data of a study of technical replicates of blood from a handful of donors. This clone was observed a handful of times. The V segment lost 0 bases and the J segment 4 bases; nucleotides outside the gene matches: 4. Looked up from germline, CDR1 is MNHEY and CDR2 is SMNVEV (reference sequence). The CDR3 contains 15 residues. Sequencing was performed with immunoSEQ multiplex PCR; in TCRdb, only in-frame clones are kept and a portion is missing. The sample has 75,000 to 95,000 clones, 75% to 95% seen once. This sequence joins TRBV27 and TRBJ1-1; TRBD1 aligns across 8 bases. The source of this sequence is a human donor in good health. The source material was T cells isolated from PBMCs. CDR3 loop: CASSLSGQGVTEAFF. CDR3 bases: TGTGCCAGCAGTTTATCCGGACAGGGTGTCACTGAAGCTTTCTTT.